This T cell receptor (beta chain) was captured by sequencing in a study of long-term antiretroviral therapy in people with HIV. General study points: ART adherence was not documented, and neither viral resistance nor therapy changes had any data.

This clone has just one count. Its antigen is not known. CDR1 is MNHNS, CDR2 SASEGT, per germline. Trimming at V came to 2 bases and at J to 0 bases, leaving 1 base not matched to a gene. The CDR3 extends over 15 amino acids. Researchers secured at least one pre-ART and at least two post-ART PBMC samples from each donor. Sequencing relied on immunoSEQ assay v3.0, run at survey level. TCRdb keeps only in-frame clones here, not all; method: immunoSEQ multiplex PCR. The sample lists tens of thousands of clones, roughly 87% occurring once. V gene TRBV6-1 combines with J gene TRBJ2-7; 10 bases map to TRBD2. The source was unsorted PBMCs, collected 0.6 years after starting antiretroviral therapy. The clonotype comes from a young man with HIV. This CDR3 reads CASSELAGASYEQYF. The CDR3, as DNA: TGTGCCAGCAGTGAACTAGCGGGAGCCTCCTACGAGCAGTACTTC.